This T cell receptor beta chain derives from a study of blood T cell repertoires in COVID-19. Study background: Spain, Italy and the United States supplied samples that represented acute and convalescent COVID-19.

CDR1 is SQVTM and CDR2 is ANQGSEA in the germline V gene. The CDR3 covers 15 residues. The V segment lost 5 bases and the J segment 3 bases; nucleotides outside the gene matches: 5. Only in-frame clones appear in the TCRdb table, and some are missing; sequencing was by immunoSEQ multiplex PCR. This repertoire shows approximately 270,000 clones, roughly 88% found once; its top ten account for 0.7% to 0.9%. The receptor was derived from a human donor with COVID-19, enrolled during active disease. The donor label of this sample is uncertain. The chain joins TRBV29-1 to TRBJ2-3; 13 bases are shared with TRBD2. The sample consisted of peripheral blood. The DNA of the CDR3 is TGCAGCGTTCCCCCGGGACTAGCGGGGACAGATACGCAGTATTTT. Translation gives CSVPPGLAGTDTQYF.